The 19 T cell receptor beta chains below were found in one sample sequenced in a study of T cell responses to AZD1222 COVID-19 vaccine. The repertoire was sequenced with immunoSEQ multiplex PCR; TCRdb's copy has only in-frame clones and lacks some. Found here are under 110,000 clones, roughly nine tenths of them singletons; the top ten hold about 5.4%. The sample consisted of peripheral blood, taken on day 0 of AZD1222 vaccination. The receptor set was obtained from an adult in good health.

CDR3 bases: TGTGCCAGCAGCAGAATTAGCGGGAGGTCCAACGAGCAGTACTTC. Residues: CASSRISGRSNEQYF. The genes are TRBV28 and TRBJ2-7, with 10 bases aligning to TRBD2. The CDR3 contains 15 residues. With 6 bases clipped from V and 5 bases from J, the junction kept 10 bases outside the gene matches. CDR1 MDHEN and CDR2 SYDVKM come from the germline V gene.

The chain links TRBV13 to TRBJ2-7; the D call may be TRBD1 or TRBD2 (5 bases each). V dropped 5 bases and J dropped 6 bases, with 20 bases sitting between them. The CDR3 spans 15 residues. Germline assignment: CDR1 PRHDT and CDR2 FYEKMQ (reference sequence). The DNA for the CDR3 is TGTGCCAGCAGCCCAATCCGGGGCAAAGTAAGCGAGCAGTACTTC. Translation: CASSPIRGKVSEQYF.

The rearrangement uses TRBV12-3 or TRBV12-4 and TRBJ1-2; 9 bases are shared with TRBD1. V dropped 5 bases and J dropped 8; count of bases not matched to a gene: 6. This CDR3 has 13 amino acids. This CDR3 is CASSQDRGKGYTF. For the CDR3, the DNA is TGTGCCAGCAGTCAGGACAGGGGTAAAGGCTACACCTTC.

This clone came up a few times. The chain has TRBV3-1 (or the pseudogene TRBV3-2) and TRBJ2-7; 7 positions agree with TRBD1. CDR1 is LGHDT, CDR2 YNNKEL, per germline (reference sequence). The CDR3 runs 13 residues. Trimming at V came to 5 bases and at J to 4 bases, leaving 5 bases not matched to a gene. CDR3 in amino acids: CASSVWDRYEQYF. The CDR3 DNA reads as TGTGCCAGCAGCGTATGGGACAGATACGAGCAGTACTTC.

The rearrangement uses TRBV9 and TRBJ2-1, with 9 bases matching TRBD2. CDR1 is SGDLS, CDR2 YYNGEE, per germline. This CDR3 spans 15 amino acids. V gave up 9 bases and J gave up 4 bases; unmatched junction bases: 11. The CDR3 is CATTRAGGTYNEQFF. The CDR3 DNA follows: TGTGCCACCACAAGGGCGGGAGGGACTTACAATGAGCAGTTCTTC.

This sequence joins TRBV24-1 and TRBJ2-1; TRBD2 matches at 7 bases. V gave up 3 bases and J gave up 8 bases; unmatched junction bases: 12. The CDR3 extends over 16 amino acids. Germline assignment: CDR1 KGHDR and CDR2 SFDVKD. The CDR3 DNA follows: TGTGCCACCAGTGATATTGGACTAGAAAATGCCCATGAGCAGTTCTTC. Its protein product is CATSDIGLENAHEQFF.

This clone was found a few times. The CDR3 sequence: CASSLWGMDSQYF. The CDR3 coding sequence is TGTGCCAGCAGCTTGTGGGGGATGGATTCCCAGTACTTC. The J gene is TRBJ2-5, the V gene TRBV5-6; D may correspond to TRBD1 or TRBD2 (5 bases each). V was clipped by 1 base and J by 9 bases, with 13 bases between them. Germline CDR1 is SGHDT and CDR2 is YYEEEE. This CDR3 is 13 amino acids long.

The chain carries TRBV5-6 and TRBJ1-2; D ambiguous. Germline V gene data show CDR1 as SGHDT and CDR2 as YYEEEE. CDR3 length: 14 amino acids. V was pared by 4 bases and J by 1 base, with 11 bases between. CDR3 nucleotides: TGTGCCAGCAGCGCCCGGGGAAGTAACTATGGCTACACCTTC. Translated, it gives CASSARGSNYGYTF.

This chain uses TRBV7-9 with TRBJ2-1, with 10 bases that match TRBD2. Germline V gene lookup returns CDR1 SEHNR and CDR2 FQNEAQ (reference sequence). Losses at the gene ends were 5 bases for V and 12 bases for J; bases not matched to a gene: 16. The CDR3 length is 16 residues. CDR3 residues: CASSPTSGRVYGGQFF. CDR3 in DNA: TGTGCCAGCAGCCCGACCAGCGGGAGGGTATATGGTGGGCAGTTCTTC.

The chain combines TRBV19 with TRBJ2-2, with D unresolved. CDR3 size: 13 residues. V was pared by 2 bases and J by 8 bases, with 9 bases between. CDR1 and CDR2 (germline): LNHDA, SQIVND (reference sequence). The CDR3 region is CASSIMDRGELFF. Written as DNA, the CDR3 is TGTGCCAGTAGTATAATGGACCGGGGGGAGCTGTTTTTT.

This chain links TRBV29-1 with TRBJ1-1; TRBD1 aligns across 7 bases. The V segment lost 7 bases and the J segment 0 bases; nucleotides outside the gene matches: 5. Germline V CDR1 and CDR2: SQVTM, ANQGSEA. This CDR3 spans 13 amino acids. The CDR3 DNA reads as TGCAGCGCCGCGACAGGGCTGAACACTGAAGCTTTCTTT. Translated, it gives CSAATGLNTEAFF.

This clone was recorded only once. The chain is built from TRBV7-2 and TRBJ1-1; no clear D. The CDR3 length is 15 residues. CDR1 SGHTA and CDR2 FQGNSA come from the germline V gene. Trimming left V 7 bases short and J 0 bases short, with 15 bases between. The CDR3: CASTPIAGLNTEAFF. In DNA form, the CDR3 reads TGTGCCAGCACCCCCATCGCAGGACTGAACACTGAAGCTTTCTTT. The full variable domain, with the rest looked up from reference TRBV7-2 and TRBJ1-1, is GAGVSQSPSNKVTEKGKDVELRCDPISGHTALYWYRQSLGQGLEFLIYFQGNSAPDKSGLPSDRFSAERTGGSVSTLTIQRTQQEDSAVYLCASTPIAGLNTEAFFGQGTRLTVV.

The V call is TRBV19, the J call TRBJ2-7; TRBD1 agrees at 8 bases. Looked up from germline, CDR1 is LNHDA and CDR2 is SQIVND (reference sequence). The CDR3 is 14 residues long. V dropped 0 bases and J dropped 2; count of bases not matched to a gene: 0. The CDR3 protein is CASSIDRGPYEQYF. The CDR3 DNA follows: TGTGCCAGTAGTATAGACAGGGGGCCCTACGAGCAGTACTTC.

The chain has TRBV7-2 and TRBJ2-5; D is unresolved. V was pared by 4 bases and J by 7 bases, with 7 bases between. Germline V gives CDR1 SGHTA, CDR2 FQGNSA. The length of the CDR3 is 11 residues. The CDR3 protein is CASSSVGTQYF. The CDR3 bases are TGTGCCAGCAGCTCGGTGGGGACCCAGTACTTC.

This clone was seen just once. The J gene is TRBJ2-7, the V gene TRBV19; a weak D match, TRBD2 (7 bases). Germline-derived CDR1 and CDR2 are LNHDA and SQIVND (reference sequence). The CDR3 has 14 residues. Trimming pared 6 bases from V and 4 bases from J, leaving 16 bases between. CDR3 sequence (DNA): TGTGCCAGTAGGCCACGGGGGGCAGGGTACGAGCAGTACTTC. As protein: CASRPRGAGYEQYF.

The V and J genes are TRBV29-1 and TRBJ1-1; 7 nucleotides line up with TRBD1. The CDR3 consists of 14 residues. Unmatched junction bases numbered 8, after V lost 5 bases and J lost 2 bases. CDR1 and CDR2 (germline): SQVTM, ANQGSEA. CDR3 protein: CSVRPGTVNTEAFF. In nucleotides, the CDR3 is TGCAGCGTTCGCCCCGGGACAGTAAACACTGAAGCTTTCTTT.

The V call is TRBV19, the J call TRBJ1-1; D perhaps matches TRBD1 (6 bases). The CDR3 spans 14 residues. CDR1 is LNHDA and CDR2 is SQIVND in the germline V gene (reference sequence). V lost 4 bases and J 0 bases, leaving 9 bases between the germline ends. CDR3 amino acids: CASSTGQMNTEAFF. The DNA for the CDR3 is TGTGCCAGTAGTACCGGACAGATGAACACTGAAGCTTTCTTT.

This clone is a singleton in its sample. This rearrangement joins TRBV12-3 or TRBV12-4 to TRBJ2-1; no definite D call. The CDR3 is made up of 13 amino acids. With 2 bases removed from V and 3 bases from J, the gap between germline ends came to 5 bases. CDR3 in DNA: TGTGCCAGCAGTTTACAGAGCTACAATGAGCAGTTCTTC. This sequence encodes CASSLQSYNEQFF.

CDR3 sequence: CASNGGGELFF. In DNA form, the CDR3 reads TGTGCCAGCAACGGGGGTGGGGAGCTGTTTTTT. The chain couples TRBV6-6 to TRBJ2-2, with TRBD2 as a possible D gene (6 bases). The germline V gene encodes CDR1 MNHNY and CDR2 SVGAGI (reference sequence). The V end was cut by 7 bases, the J end by 8 bases, with 8 bases between. The CDR3 has 11 amino acids.